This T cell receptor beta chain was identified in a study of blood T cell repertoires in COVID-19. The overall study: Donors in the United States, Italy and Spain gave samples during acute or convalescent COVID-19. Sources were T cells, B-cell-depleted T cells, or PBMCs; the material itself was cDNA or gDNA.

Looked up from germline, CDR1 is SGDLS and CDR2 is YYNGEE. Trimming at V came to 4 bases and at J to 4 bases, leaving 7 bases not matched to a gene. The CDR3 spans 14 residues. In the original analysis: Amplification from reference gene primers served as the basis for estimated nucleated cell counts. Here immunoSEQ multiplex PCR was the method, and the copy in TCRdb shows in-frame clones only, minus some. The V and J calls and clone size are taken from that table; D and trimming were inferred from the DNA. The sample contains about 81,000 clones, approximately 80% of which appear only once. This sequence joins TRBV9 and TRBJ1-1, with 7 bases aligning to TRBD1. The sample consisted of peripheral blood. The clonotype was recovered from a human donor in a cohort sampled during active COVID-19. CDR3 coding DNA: TGTGCCAGCAGCCCAAGACAGGGATCCACTGAAGCTTTCTTT. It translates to CASSPRQGSTEAFF.